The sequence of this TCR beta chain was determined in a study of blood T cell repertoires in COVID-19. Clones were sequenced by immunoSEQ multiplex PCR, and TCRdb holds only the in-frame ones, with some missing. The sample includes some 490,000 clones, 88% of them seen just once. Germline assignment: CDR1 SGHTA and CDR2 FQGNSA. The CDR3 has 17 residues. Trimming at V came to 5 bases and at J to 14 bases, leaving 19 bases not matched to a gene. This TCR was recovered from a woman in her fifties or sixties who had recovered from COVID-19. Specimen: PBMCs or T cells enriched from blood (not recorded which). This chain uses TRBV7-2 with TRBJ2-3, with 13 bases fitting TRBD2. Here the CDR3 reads CASSPETGTSGEFQGYF. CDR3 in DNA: TGTGCCAGCAGCCCTGAAACCGGGACTAGCGGGGAATTCCAGGGGTATTTT. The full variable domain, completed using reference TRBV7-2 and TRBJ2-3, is GAGVSQSPSNKVTEKGKDVELRCDPISGHTALYWYRQSLGQGLEFLIYFQGNSAPDKSGLPSDRFSAERTGGSVSTLTIQRTQQEDSAVYLCASSPETGTSGEFQGYFGPGTRLTVL.